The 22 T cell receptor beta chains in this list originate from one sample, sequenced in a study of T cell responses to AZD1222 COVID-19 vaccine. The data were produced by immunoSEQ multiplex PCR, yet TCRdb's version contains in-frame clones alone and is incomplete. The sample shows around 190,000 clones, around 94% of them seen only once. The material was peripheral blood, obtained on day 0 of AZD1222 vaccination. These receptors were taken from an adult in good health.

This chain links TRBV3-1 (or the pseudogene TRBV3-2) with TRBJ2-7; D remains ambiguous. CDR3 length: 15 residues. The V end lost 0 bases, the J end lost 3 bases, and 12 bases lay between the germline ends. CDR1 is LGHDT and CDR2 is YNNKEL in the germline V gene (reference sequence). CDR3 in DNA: TGTGCCAGCAGCCAAGATACCCGGAAACACTACGAGCAGTACTTC. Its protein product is CASSQDTRKHYEQYF.

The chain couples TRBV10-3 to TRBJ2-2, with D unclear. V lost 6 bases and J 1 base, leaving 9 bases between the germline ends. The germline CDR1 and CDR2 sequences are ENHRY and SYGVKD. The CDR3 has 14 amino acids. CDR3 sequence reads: CAIRWPGNTGELFF. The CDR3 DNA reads TGTGCCATCAGATGGCCAGGGAACACCGGGGAGCTGTTTTTT.

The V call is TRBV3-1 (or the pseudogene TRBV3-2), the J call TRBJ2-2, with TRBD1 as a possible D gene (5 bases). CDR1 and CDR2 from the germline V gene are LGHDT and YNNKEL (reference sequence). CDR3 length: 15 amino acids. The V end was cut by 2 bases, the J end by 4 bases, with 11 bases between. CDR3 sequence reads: CASSQPPTVTGELFF. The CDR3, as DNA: TGTGCCAGCAGCCAACCACCGACAGTCACCGGGGAGCTGTTTTTT.

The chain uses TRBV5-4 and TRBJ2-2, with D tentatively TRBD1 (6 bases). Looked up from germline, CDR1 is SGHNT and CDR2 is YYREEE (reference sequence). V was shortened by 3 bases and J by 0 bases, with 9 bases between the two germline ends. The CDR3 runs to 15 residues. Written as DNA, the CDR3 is TGTGCCAGCAGCTGGGGGACACCGAACACCGGGGAGCTGTTTTTT. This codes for CASSWGTPNTGELFF.

Here the CDR3 reads CARRRADRGNKGYTF. In DNA, the CDR3 is TGTGCCAGAAGGCGAGCCGACAGGGGAAATAAAGGGTACACCTTC. V and J are TRBV5-3 and TRBJ1-2; 8 nucleotides line up with TRBD1. TRBV5-3 falls under the ORF class, with uncertain function. This CDR3 is 15 amino acids long. The V segment lost 5 bases and the J segment 11 bases; nucleotides outside the gene matches: 17.

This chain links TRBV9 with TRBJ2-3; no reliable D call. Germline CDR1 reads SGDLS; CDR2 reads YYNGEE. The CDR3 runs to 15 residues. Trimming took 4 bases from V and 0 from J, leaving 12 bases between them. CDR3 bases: TGTGCCAGCAGCTCTGGTGGGCCGAGCACAGATACGCAGTATTTT. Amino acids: CASSSGGPSTDTQYF.

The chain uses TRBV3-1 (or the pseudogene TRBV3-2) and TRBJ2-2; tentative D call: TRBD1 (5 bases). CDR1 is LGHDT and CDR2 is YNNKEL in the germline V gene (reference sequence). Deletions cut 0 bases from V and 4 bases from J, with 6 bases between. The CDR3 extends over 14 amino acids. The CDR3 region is CASSQDQGTGELFF. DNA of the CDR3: TGTGCCAGCAGCCAAGATCAGGGCACCGGGGAGCTGTTTTTT.

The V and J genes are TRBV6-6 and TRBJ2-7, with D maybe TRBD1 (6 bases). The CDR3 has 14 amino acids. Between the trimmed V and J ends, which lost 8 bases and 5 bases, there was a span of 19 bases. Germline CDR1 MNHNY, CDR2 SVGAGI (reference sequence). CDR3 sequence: CASLDRRGYDEQYF. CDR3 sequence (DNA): TGTGCCAGCTTGGACCGCAGGGGATACGACGAGCAGTACTTC.

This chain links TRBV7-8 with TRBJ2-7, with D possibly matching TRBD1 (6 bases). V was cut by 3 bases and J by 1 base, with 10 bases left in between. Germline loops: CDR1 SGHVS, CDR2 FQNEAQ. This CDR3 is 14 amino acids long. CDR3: CASSFRDISYEQYF. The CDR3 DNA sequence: TGTGCCAGCAGCTTCAGGGACATTTCCTACGAGCAGTACTTC. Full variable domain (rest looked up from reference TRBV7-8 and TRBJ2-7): GAGVSQSPRYKVAKRGQDVALRCDPISGHVSLFWYQQALGQGPEFLTYFQNEAQLDKSGLPSDRFFAERPEGSVSTLKIQRTQQEDSAVYLCASSFRDISYEQYFGPGTRLTVT.

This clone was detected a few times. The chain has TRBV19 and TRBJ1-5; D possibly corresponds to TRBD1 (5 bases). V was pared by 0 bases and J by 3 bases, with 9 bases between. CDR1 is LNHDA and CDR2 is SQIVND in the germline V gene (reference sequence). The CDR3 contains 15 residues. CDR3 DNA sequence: TGTGCCAGTAGTATAGATAGGGGACCCAATCAGCCCCAGCATTTT. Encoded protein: CASSIDRGPNQPQHF. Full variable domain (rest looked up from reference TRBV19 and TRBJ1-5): DGGITQSPKYLFRKEGQNVTLSCEQNLNHDAMYWYRQDPGQGLRLIYYSQIVNDFQKGDIAEGYSVSREKKESFPLTVTSAQKNPTAFYLCASSIDRGPNQPQHFGDGTRLSIL.

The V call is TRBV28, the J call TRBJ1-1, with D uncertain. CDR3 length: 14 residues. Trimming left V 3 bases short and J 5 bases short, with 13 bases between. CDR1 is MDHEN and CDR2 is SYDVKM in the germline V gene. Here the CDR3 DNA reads TGTGCCAGCAGTTTCTCTGCGAGGAGAACTGAAGCTTTCTTT. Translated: CASSFSARRTEAFF.

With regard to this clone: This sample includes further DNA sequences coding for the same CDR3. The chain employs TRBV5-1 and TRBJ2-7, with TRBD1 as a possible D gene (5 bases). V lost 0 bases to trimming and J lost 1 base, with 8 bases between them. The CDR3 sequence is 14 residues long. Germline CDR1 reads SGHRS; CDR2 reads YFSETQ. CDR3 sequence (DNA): TGCGCCAGCAGCTTGGTTACAGGATCCTACGAGCAGTACTTC. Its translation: CASSLVTGSYEQYF. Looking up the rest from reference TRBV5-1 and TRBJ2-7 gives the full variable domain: KAGVTQTPRYLIKTRGQQVTLSCSPISGHRSVSWYQQTPGQGLQFLFEYFSETQRNKGNFPGRFSGRQFSNSRSEMNVSTLELGDSALYLCASSLVTGSYEQYFGPGTRLTVT.

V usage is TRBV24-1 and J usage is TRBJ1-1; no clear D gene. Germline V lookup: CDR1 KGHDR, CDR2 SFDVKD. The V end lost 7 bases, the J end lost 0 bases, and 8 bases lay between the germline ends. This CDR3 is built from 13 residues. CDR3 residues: CATRAAMNTEAFF. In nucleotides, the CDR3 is TGTGCCACCAGGGCAGCCATGAACACTGAAGCTTTCTTT.

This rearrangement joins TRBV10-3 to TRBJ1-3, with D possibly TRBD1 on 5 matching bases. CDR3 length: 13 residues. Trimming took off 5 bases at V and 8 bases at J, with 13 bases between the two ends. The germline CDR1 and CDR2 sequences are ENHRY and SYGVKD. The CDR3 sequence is CAISSTGGDTIYF. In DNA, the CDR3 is TGTGCCATCAGTTCCACAGGCGGAGACACCATATATTTT.

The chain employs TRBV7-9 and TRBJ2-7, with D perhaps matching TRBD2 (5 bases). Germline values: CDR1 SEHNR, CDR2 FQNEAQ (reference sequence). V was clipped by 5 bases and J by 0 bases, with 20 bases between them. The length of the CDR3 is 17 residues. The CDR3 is CASSPSGNVLASYEQYF. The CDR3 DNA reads TGTGCCAGCAGCCCAAGCGGAAACGTCTTAGCCTCCTACGAGCAGTACTTC.

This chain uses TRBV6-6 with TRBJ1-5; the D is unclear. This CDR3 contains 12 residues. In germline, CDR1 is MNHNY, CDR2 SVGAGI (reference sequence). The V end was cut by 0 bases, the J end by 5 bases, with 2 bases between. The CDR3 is CASSYSDQPQHF. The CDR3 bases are TGTGCCAGCAGTTACTCAGATCAGCCCCAGCATTTT.

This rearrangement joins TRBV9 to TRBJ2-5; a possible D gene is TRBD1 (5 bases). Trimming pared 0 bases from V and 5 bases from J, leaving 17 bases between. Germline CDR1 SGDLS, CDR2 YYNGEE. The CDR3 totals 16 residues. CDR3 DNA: TGTGCCAGCAGCGTAGGGCCGGCAGGGTCAGGGGAGACCCAGTACTTC. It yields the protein CASSVGPAGSGETQYF. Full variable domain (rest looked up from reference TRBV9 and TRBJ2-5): DSGVTQTPKHLITATGQRVTLRCSPRSGDLSVYWYQQSLDQGLQFLIQYYNGEERAKGNILERFSAQQFPDLHSELNLSSLELGDSALYFCASSVGPAGSGETQYFGPGTRLLVL.

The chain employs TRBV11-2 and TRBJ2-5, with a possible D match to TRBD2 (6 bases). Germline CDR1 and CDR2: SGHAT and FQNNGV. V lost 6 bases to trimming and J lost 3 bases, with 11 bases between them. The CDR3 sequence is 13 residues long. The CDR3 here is CASSFWGEETQYF. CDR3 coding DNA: TGTGCCAGCAGTTTTTGGGGGGAAGAGACCCAGTACTTC.

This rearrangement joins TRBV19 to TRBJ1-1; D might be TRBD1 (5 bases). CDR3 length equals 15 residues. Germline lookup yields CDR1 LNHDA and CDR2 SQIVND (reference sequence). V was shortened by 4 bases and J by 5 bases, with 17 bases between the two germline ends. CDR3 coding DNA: TGTGCCAGTAGTACGAGACAGCCTCCCTGGACTGAAGCTTTCTTT. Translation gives CASSTRQPPWTEAFF.

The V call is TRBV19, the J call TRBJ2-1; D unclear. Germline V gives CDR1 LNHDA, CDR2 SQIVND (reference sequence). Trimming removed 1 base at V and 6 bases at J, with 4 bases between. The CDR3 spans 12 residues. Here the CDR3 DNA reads TGTGCCAGTAGTATAGTTACCAATGAGCAGTTCTTC. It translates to CASSIVTNEQFF.

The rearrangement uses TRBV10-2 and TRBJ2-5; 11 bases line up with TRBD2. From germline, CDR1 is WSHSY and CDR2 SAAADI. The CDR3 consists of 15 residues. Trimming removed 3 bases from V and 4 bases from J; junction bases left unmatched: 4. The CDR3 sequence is CASSELAGVGETQYF. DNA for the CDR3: TGCGCCAGCAGTGAACTAGCGGGGGTAGGAGAGACCCAGTACTTC.

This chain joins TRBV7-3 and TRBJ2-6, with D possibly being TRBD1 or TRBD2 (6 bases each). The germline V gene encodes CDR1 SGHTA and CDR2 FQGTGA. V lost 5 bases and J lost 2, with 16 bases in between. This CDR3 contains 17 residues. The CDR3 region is CASSPQGTGTGANVLTF. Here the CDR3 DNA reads TGTGCCAGCAGCCCTCAGGGGACTGGGACTGGGGCCAACGTCCTGACTTTC. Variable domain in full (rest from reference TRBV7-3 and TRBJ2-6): GAGVSQTPSNKVTEKGKYVELRCDPISGHTALYWYRQSLGQGPEFLIYFQGTGAADDSGLPNDRFFAVRPEGSVSTLKIQRTERGDSAVYLCASSPQGTGTGANVLTFGAGSRLTVL.